This T cell receptor (beta chain) was sequenced in a study of T cells in localized non-small cell lung cancer. The study's findings and limits: Uninvolved nearby lung showed the greatest T cell clonality, exceeding that found in tumor. Detection in adjacent lung was observed for a median 57 of the top 100 tumor clones.

Note on this clone: Its antigen remains unknown.

Looked up from germline, CDR1 is ENHRY and CDR2 is SYGVKD. The CDR3 runs 14 residues. Trimming shortened V by 3 bases and J by 0 bases, and 9 bases separated the two germline ends. Sequenced by immunoSEQ multiplex PCR; TCRdb stores in-frame clones only, minus some. The data show just over 20,000 clones, 85% seen once. The TCR originated in a woman aged 35 to 69 with stage II squamous cell lung carcinoma. This specimen consisted of PBMCs, obtained before any cancer treatment. The chain recombines TRBV10-3 with TRBJ2-7; D not certain. The CDR3 DNA reads TGTGCCATCAGTGAAGGGTTTGGCTCCTACGAGCAGTACTTC. As protein: CAISEGFGSYEQYF.